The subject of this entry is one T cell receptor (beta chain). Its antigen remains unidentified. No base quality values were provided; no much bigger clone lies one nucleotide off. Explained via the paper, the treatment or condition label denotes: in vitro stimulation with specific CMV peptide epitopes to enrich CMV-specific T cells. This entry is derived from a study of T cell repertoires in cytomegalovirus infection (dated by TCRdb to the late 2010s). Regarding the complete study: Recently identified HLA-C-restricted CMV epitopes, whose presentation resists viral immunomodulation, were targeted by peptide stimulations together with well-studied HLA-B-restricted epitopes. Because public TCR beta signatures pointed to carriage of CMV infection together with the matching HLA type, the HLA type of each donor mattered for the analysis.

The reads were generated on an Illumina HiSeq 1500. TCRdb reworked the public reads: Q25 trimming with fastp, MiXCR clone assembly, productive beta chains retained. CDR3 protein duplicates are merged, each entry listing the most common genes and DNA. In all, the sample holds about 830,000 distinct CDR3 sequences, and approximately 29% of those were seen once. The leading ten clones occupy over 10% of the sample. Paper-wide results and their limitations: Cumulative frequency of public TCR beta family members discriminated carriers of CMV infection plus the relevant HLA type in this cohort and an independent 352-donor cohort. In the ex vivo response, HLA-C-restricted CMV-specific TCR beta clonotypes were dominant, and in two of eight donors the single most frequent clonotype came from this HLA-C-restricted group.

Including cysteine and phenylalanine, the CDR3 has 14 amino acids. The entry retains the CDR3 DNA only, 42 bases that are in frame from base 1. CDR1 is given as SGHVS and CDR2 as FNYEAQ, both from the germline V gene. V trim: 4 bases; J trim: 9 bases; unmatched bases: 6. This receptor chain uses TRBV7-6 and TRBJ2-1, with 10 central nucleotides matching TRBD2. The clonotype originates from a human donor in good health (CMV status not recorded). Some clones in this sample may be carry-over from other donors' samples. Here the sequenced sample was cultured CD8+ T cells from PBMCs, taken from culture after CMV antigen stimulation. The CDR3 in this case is CASSSSRTSGEQFF. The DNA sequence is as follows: TGTGCCAGCAGCTCGAGCCGGACTAGCGGTGAGCAGTTCTTC.